This T cell receptor beta chain was recovered during a study of shared clonotypes between healthy human individuals. Germline values: CDR1 SGHRS, CDR2 YFSETQ. The CDR3 sequence is 16 residues long. V was shortened by 4 bases and J by 7 bases, with 21 bases between the two germline ends. Produced via immunoSEQ multiplex PCR; TCRdb's table is partial and in-frame only. This table has 2 million to 3 million clones, 90% to 95% appearing once. The chain has TRBV5-1 and TRBJ2-1, with D perhaps TRBD2 (6 bases). Sequenced sample: naive CD4+ T cells from PBMCs. As for subset: CD45RA+ positively selected. The sequence was obtained from a man aged 18 to 30 in good health. Some clones in this sample may be carry-over from other donors' samples. The CDR3 DNA reads TGCGCCAGCAGCGCCGCCCTCGGGGGAAGGGGTAATGAGCAGTTCTTC. This encodes CASSAALGGRGNEQFF.